This TCR beta chain stems from a study of cytomegalovirus exposure and HLA in healthy donors. Study as a whole: The same platform used for the 500 to 850 first-cohort repertoires was also used for the roughly 130 validation repertoires, as a later analysis reported. Study-level findings and limits: Testing in vitro showed a few CMV-associated chains specific for CMV antigens.

The assay was immunoSEQ multiplex PCR, and TCRdb's table has in-frame clones only and misses some. This table holds 200,000 or so clones, 70% to 85% found once. Germline values: CDR1 SGHNT, CDR2 YYREEE (reference sequence). The CDR3 is 15 amino acids. Deletions cut 0 bases from V and 5 bases from J, with 14 bases between. As concerns this clone: What it binds is unknown.

The specimen sequenced was PBMCs. This receptor was identified in a woman aged 25 to 39 in good health and CMV-seropositive. J is TRBJ2-5 and V is TRBV5-4; TRBD1 might be the D (5 bases). Here the CDR3 DNA reads TGTGCCAGCAGCTTGGTGGACACTATTGTTGAGACCCAGTACTTC. Its translation is CASSLVDTIVETQYF. The complete variable domain, with remaining parts taken from reference TRBV5-4 and TRBJ2-5, reads ETGVTQSPTHLIKTRGQQVTLRCSSQSGHNTVSWYQQALGQGPQFIFQYYREEENGRGNFPPRFSGLQFPNYSSELNVNALELDDSALYLCASSLVDTIVETQYFGPGTRLLVL.